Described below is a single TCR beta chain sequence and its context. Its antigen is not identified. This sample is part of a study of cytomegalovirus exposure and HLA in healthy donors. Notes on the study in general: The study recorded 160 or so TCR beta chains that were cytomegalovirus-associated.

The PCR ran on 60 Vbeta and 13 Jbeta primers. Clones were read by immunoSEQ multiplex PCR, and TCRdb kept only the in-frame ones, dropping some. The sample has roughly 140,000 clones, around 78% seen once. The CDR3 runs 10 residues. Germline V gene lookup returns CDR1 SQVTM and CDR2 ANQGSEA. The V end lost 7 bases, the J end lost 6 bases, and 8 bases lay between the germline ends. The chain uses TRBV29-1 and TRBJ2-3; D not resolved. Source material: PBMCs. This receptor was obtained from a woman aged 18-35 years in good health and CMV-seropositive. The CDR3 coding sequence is TGCAGCGCCTACGGGGATACGCAGTATTTT. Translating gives CSAYGDTQYF.